This TCR beta chain was found in a study of cytomegalovirus exposure and HLA in healthy donors. Study-wide context: Within an early data release were 65 million to 90 million unique TCRs drawn from HLA-typed donors. Most genotyped donors, about four fifths of 350 to 500, had Caucasian-associated genetic ancestry. Findings and limits, study-wide: Rarity marked most TCR sequences, yet some public TCRs occurred in many donors.

CDR1 MGHRA and CDR2 YSYEKL come from the germline V gene. J lost 8 bases, V lost 1 base, and 6 bases had no gene match. The CDR3 covers 14 residues. At the time of sampling, donors were nominally healthy, though unrecorded immune exposures were likely. This clone turned up a few times. Antigen unknown. Both 60 Vbeta primers and 13 Jbeta primers went into the PCR. Repertoires were generated with immunoSEQ multiplex PCR, while TCRdb's copy carries only in-frame clones and drops some. This table holds some 90,000 clones, roughly 81% found once. This sequence joins TRBV4-1 and TRBJ1-2, with 8 bases that match TRBD1. Sample: PBMCs. This TCR was recovered from a middle-aged man in good health and CMV-seronegative. CDR3 sequence reads: CASSQAGGSGGYTF. The CDR3 nucleotides are TGCGCCAGCAGCCAAGCAGGGGGCTCTGGCGGCTACACCTTC.